The T cell receptor beta chain described here comes from a study of cytomegalovirus exposure and HLA in healthy donors. The CDR3 covers 13 residues. The V and J ends lost 6 bases and 2 bases, in that order; junction bases with no gene match: 4. Per germline, CDR1 LNHDA and CDR2 SQIVND (reference sequence). The PCR contained 60 Vbeta and 13 Jbeta primers. The table came from immunoSEQ multiplex PCR; TCRdb's copy has only in-frame clones and leaves some out. In total, the table holds some 82,000 clones. Concerning this clone itself: Its target is unknown.

Study-wide findings and caveats: In most subjects, TCR beta sequences reportedly gave accurate predictions of HLA-A and HLA-B alleles.

The receptor was derived from a woman under 40 in good health and CMV-seronegative. The genes are TRBV19 and TRBJ2-7; 7 bases agree with TRBD1. The sequenced sample was PBMCs. The CDR3 reads CASSKTGTYEQYF. The DNA of the CDR3 is TGTGCCAGTAGCAAGACAGGGACCTACGAGCAGTACTTC.